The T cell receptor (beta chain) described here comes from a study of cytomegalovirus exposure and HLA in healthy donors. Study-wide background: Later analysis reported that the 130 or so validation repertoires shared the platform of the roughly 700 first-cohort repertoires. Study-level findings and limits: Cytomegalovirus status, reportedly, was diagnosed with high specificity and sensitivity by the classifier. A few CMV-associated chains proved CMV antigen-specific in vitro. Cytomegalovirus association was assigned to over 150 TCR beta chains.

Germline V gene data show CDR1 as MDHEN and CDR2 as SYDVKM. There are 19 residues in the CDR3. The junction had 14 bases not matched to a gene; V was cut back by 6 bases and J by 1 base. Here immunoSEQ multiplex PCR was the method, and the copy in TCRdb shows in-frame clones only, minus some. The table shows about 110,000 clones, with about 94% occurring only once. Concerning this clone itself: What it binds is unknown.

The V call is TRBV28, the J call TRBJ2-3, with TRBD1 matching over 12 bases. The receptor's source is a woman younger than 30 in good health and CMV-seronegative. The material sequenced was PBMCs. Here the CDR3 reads CASSTRRGGTGGRTDTQYF. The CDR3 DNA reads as TGTGCCAGCAGCACGCGGCGGGGCGGGACAGGGGGCCGCACAGATACGCAGTATTTT.